The TCR beta chain described here comes from a study of blood T cell repertoires in COVID-19. Study in general: The United States, Italy and Spain supplied acute and convalescent COVID-19 samples.

In the 2 weeks before study entry, exposed participants met a COVID-19 case, which was PCR-confirmed or clinician-diagnosed. Authors' methods: The authors estimated nucleated cell counts from reference gene primer amplification. The method was immunoSEQ multiplex PCR; TCRdb's version includes in-frame clones alone and lacks a portion of them. V, J and clone size are taken as reported in that table, and D and trimming were inferred from the DNA itself. The sample carries a few hundred thousand clones, roughly 89% recorded once. Germline CDR1 SQVTM, CDR2 ANQGSEA. V was clipped by 7 bases and J by 5 bases; unmatched bases: 8. CDR3 length: 14 amino acids.

The material sequenced was PBMCs or T cells enriched from blood (not recorded which). The origin of this receptor is a woman between 45 and 60 years old who had been exposed to COVID-19. The rearrangement links TRBV29-1 to TRBJ2-2; 9 nucleotides agree with TRBD2. The DNA for the CDR3 is TGCAGCGCGGAGCGGGGGGCGAGAACCGGGGAGCTGTTTTTT. This encodes CSAERGARTGELFF.